Listed here are 6 T cell receptor beta chains from one sample, sequenced in a study of T cell responses to AZD1222 COVID-19 vaccine. Assay: immunoSEQ multiplex PCR; the TCRdb copy retains only in-frame clones and omits some. The data hold 150,000 or so clones, with approximately 94% observed a single time. The material was peripheral blood, obtained on day 0 of AZD1222 vaccination. Receptor source: an adult in good health.

The chain combines TRBV28 with TRBJ1-1; TRBD1 might be the D (5 bases). V lost 5 bases, J lost 7 bases, and 14 bases lay in between. Germline-derived CDR1 and CDR2 are MDHEN and SYDVKM. This CDR3 has 13 amino acids. CDR3: CASSRGGADEAFF. CDR3 DNA sequence: TGTGCCAGCAGTAGAGGCGGGGCCGATGAAGCTTTCTTT.

The chain uses TRBV7-9 and TRBJ1-1; D possibly corresponds to TRBD1 (6 bases). This CDR3 is built from 15 residues. Germline assignment: CDR1 SEHNR and CDR2 FQNEAQ (reference sequence). Trimming left V 7 bases short and J 0 bases short, with 15 bases between. CDR3 sequence reads: CASTLLQGLNTEAFF. The CDR3 DNA reads TGTGCCAGCACCCTCTTACAGGGACTGAACACTGAAGCTTTCTTT.

The chain carries TRBV11-2 and TRBJ2-7; D is undetermined. This CDR3 has 15 amino acids. CDR1 and CDR2 from the germline V gene are SGHAT and FQNNGV. Trimming cost V 0 bases and J 2 bases, with 11 bases left between them. DNA of the CDR3: TGTGCCAGCAGCTTAGATCTTGGGTTTACCTACGAGCAGTACTTC. Protein product: CASSLDLGFTYEQYF. The entire variable domain, with the rest obtained from reference TRBV11-2 and TRBJ2-7, is as follows: EAGVAQSPRYKIIEKRQSVAFWCNPISGHATLYWYQQILGQGPKLLIQFQNNGVVDDSQLPKDRFSAERLKGVDSTLKIQPAKLEDSAVYLCASSLDLGFTYEQYFGPGTRLTVT.

The count of this clone is one. This rearrangement joins TRBV20-1 to TRBJ2-7; maybe TRBD1 (6 bases). This CDR3 is 11 amino acids long. CDR1 is DFQATT, CDR2 SNEGSKA, per germline (reference sequence). V was cut by 4 bases and J by 6 bases, with 10 bases left in between. In DNA form, the CDR3 reads TGCAGTGCTACACAGGGCGTCGAGCAGTACTTC. This gives the protein CSATQGVEQYF.

This rearrangement joins TRBV6-2 or TRBV6-3 to TRBJ2-7; 8 nucleotides match TRBD2. The CDR3 extends over 19 amino acids. Germline loops: CDR1 MNHEY, CDR2 SVGEGT. V was pared by 0 bases and J by 2 bases, with 15 bases of the junction left unmatched. The CDR3 spells CASSYSMSSGASGPYEQYF. The CDR3 region has the DNA TGTGCCAGCAGTTACTCGATGTCTTCAGGAGCTAGCGGGCCCTACGAGCAGTACTTC.

This chain joins TRBV10-3 and TRBJ2-3; TRBD1 is a possible D gene (6 bases). The V gene lost 4 bases and the J gene lost 4 bases, with 21 bases spanning the gap. The CDR3 has 17 amino acids. CDR1 is ENHRY, CDR2 SYGVKD, per germline. CDR3 region: CAISGPPLQGFPDTQYF. CDR3 nucleotide sequence: TGTGCCATCAGTGGCCCACCACTGCAGGGGTTTCCAGATACGCAGTATTTT.